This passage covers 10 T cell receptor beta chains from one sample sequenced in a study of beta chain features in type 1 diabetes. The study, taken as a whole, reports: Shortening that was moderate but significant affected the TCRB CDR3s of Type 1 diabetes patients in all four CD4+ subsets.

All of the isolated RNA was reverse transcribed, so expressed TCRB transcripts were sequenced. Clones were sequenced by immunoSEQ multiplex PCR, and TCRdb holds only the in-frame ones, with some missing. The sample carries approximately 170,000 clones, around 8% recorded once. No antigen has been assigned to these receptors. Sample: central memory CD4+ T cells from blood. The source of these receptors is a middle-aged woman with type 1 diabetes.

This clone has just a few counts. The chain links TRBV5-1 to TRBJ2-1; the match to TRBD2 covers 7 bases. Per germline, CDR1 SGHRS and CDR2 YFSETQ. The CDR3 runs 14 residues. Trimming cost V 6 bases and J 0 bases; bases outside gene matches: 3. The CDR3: CASNRGDSYNEQFF. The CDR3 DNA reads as TGCGCCAGCAACCGGGGGGACTCCTACAATGAGCAGTTCTTC.

The CDR3 is CASSTPLAGGSYNEQFF. CDR3 DNA sequence: TGTGCCAGCAGCACCCCTCTAGCGGGGGGCTCCTACAATGAGCAGTTCTTC. This sequence joins TRBV9 and TRBJ2-1; TRBD2 agrees at 11 bases. The germline V gene encodes CDR1 SGDLS and CDR2 YYNGEE. The CDR3 has 17 amino acids. Trimming cost V 4 bases and J 0 bases; bases outside gene matches: 6.

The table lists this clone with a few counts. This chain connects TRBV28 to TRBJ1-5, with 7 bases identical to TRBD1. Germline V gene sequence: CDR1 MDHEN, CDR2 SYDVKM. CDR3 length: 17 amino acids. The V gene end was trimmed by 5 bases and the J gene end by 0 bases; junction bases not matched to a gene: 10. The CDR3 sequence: CASSLTTGAYSNQPQHF. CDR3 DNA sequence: TGTGCCAGCAGTCTAACAACAGGGGCCTATAGCAATCAGCCCCAGCATTTT. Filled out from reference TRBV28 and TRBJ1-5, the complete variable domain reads DVKVTQSSRYLVKRTGEKVFLECVQDMDHENMFWYRQDPGLGLRLIYFSYDVKMKEKGDIPEGYSVSREKKERFSLILESASTNQTSMYLCASSLTTGAYSNQPQHFGDGTRLSIL.

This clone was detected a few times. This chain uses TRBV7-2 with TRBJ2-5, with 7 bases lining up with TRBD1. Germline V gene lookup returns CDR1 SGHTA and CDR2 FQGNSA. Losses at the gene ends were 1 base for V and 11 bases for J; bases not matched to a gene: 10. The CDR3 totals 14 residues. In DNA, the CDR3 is TGTGCCAGCAGCTTAGTCGGCCAGGGGGTTGAGCAGTACTTC. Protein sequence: CASSLVGQGVEQYF.

The CDR3 region is CASSLDGGRGTGELFF. The CDR3 DNA follows: TGCGCCAGCAGCCTGGACGGCGGAAGGGGCACCGGGGAGCTGTTTTTT. This chain uses TRBV5-1 with TRBJ2-2; TRBD1 is a possible D gene (5 bases). Per germline, CDR1 SGHRS and CDR2 YFSETQ. The CDR3 extends over 16 amino acids. Trimming removed 4 bases at V and 4 bases at J, with 17 bases between.

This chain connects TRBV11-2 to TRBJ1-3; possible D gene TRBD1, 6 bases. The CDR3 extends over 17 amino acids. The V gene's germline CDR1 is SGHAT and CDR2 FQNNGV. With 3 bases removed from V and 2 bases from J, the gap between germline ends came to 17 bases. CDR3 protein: CASSFTRPAGAGNTIYF. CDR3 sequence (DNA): TGTGCCAGCAGCTTCACTCGACCGGCAGGGGCTGGAAACACCATATATTTT.

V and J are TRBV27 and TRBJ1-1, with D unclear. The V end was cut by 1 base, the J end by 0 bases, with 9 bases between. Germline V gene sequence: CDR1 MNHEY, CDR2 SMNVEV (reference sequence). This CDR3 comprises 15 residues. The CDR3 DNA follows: TGTGCCAGCAGTTTATTGGGAGGGATGAACACTGAAGCTTTCTTT. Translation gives CASSLLGGMNTEAFF.

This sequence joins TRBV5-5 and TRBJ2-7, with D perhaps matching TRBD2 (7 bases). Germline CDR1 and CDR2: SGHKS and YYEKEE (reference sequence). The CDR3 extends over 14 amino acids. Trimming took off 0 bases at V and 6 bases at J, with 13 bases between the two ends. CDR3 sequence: CASSLEGGAVEQYF. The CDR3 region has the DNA TGTGCCAGCAGCTTGGAGGGGGGGGCCGTCGAGCAGTACTTC.

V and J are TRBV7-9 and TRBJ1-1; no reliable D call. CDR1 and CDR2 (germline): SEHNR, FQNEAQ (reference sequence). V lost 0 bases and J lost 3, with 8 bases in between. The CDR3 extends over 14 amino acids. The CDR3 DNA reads TGTGCCAGCAGCTTAGCAGGGAGGGACACTGAAGCTTTCTTT. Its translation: CASSLAGRDTEAFF.

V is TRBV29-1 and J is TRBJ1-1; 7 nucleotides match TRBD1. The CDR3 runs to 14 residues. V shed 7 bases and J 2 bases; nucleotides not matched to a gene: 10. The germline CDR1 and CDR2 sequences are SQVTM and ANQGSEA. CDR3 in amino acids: CSAYPGTDNTEAFF. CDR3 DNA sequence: TGCAGCGCTTACCCCGGGACAGATAACACTGAAGCTTTCTTT.